These T cell receptor beta chains were read from a single sample in a study of T cells after yellow fever vaccination. TCRdb reprocessed the 5' RACE reads via MiXCR and lists one record per CDR3 protein. The profile shows approximately 340,000 distinct CDR3 sequences, 8.7% of them singletons. The sequenced sample was PBMCs, obtained on the day of the first yellow fever vaccination. The source of these receptors is a man aged 18 to 29 who received the YFV17D yellow fever vaccine. CDR3s include the opening cysteine and the closing phenylalanine or tryptophan. D genes are given only for firm matches.

j_call,v_call,d_call,cdr3_aa
TRBJ2-1,TRBV5-1,TRBD1,CASSLGDREVNEQFF
TRBJ2-5,TRBV7-8,NA,CASSPTTGGVAQETQYF
TRBJ1-1,TRBV7-2,NA,CASSLNSLDSGAFF
TRBJ1-3,TRBV4-3,NA,CASSQDGGEPRSGNTIYF
TRBJ2-1,TRBV12-3/TRBV12-4,NA,CASSFWGSSYNEQFF
TRBJ1-2,TRBV10-1,NA,CASSDSSPYGYTF
TRBJ2-5,TRBV5-1,NA,CASSLASGEQETQYF
TRBJ2-5,TRBV3-1,TRBD2,CASSQGRGLAGSETQYF
TRBJ2-7,TRBV30,NA,CAWTRDTSEQYF
TRBJ1-1,TRBV10-3,NA,CAISRDATVAEAFF
TRBJ1-6,TRBV12-3/TRBV12-4,TRBD1,CASSVTGESPLHF
TRBJ2-2,TRBV18,NA,CASSLNRDNTGELFF
TRBJ2-3,TRBV5-1,TRBD2,CASSPDLAGALDTQYF
TRBJ2-7,TRBV5-1,NA,CASSFTAAYEQYF
TRBJ1-1,TRBV19,NA,CASSPLWGTEAFF
TRBJ2-7,TRBV29-1,NA,CSVEEGTGRQQYF
TRBJ1-2,TRBV6-1,NA,CASRQQGMWRNTF
TRBJ1-6,TRBV7-2,TRBD1,CASSLNRQGGSPLHF
TRBJ2-2,TRBV18,TRBD2,CASSPRRGGPGGELFF
TRBJ2-7,TRBV5-1,TRBD1,CASSPIIGTGGDEQYF
TRBJ1-4,TRBV20-1,NA,CSAPADGGEKLFF
TRBJ1-4,TRBV6-1,NA,CASSRAGAQDEKLFF
TRBJ2-3,TRBV20-1,TRBD2,CSARGMASGSSTDTQYF
TRBJ2-5,TRBV5-1,NA,CASSYRALGARETQYF
TRBJ1-1,TRBV18,NA,CASSLTEVDTEAFF
TRBJ2-3,TRBV4-2,TRBD2,CASSQGTSGGTDTQYF
TRBJ2-1,TRBV4-3,TRBD2,CASRNTGLAPDEQFF
TRBJ2-1,TRBV7-6,TRBD2,CASSTGTWGGGQFF
TRBJ2-3,TRBV5-1,TRBD2,CASSSQTSGGGRTDTQYF
TRBJ1-1,TRBV15,TRBD1,CATSRGRQGVNTEAFF
TRBJ2-7,TRBV4-2,TRBD2,CASSQGGLAGGYEQYF
TRBJ2-5,TRBV19,NA,CASSQNSGETQYF
TRBJ2-7,TRBV5-1,NA,CASSLDGGLGEQYF
TRBJ2-1,TRBV6-1,NA,CASSMDSYNEQFF
TRBJ2-1,TRBV29-1,TRBD2,CSGVTSGGYNEQFF
TRBJ1-1,TRBV5-1,TRBD1,CASSLPTDRIYEAFF
TRBJ1-4,TRBV4-1,NA,CASSQVQGEKLFF
TRBJ2-5,TRBV7-9,TRBD2,CASLREGSRSQETQYF
TRBJ2-3,TRBV10-3,TRBD1,CAIHPGQGSTRDTQYF
TRBJ1-4,TRBV4-1,NA,CACKGGGGGEKLFF
TRBJ1-6,TRBV6-2/TRBV6-3,TRBD1,CASTAGQRNNSPLHF